These 25 T cell receptor beta chains originate from one sample sequenced in a study of identical twins' blood T cells (dated by TCRdb to the early 2010s). Library prep was done by 5' RACE. TCRdb names Illumina Genome Analyzer IIx as the instrument used. TCRdb's own reprocessing of the public reads used fastp at Q25 and MiXCR and kept productive beta chains. Rows with one shared CDR3 protein collapse into an entry with the most common genes and DNA. The sample table holds 350,000 to 400,000 distinct CDR3 sequences, of which under 30% were seen once. 5.5% to 7% of the sample belongs to the ten largest clones. Sequencing input: PBMCs. The receptors come from a woman aged 18-55 years in good health.

V is TRBV7-3 and J is TRBJ2-3; no clear D gene. Trimming shortened V by 5 bases and J by 1 base, and 13 bases separated the two germline ends. The CDR3 sequence is 15 residues long. Germline V CDR1 and CDR2: SGHTA, FQGTGA. The CDR3 here is CASSPGRRGTDTQYF. DNA of the CDR3: TGTGCCAGCAGCCCCGGACGTCGGGGCACAGATACGCAGTATTTT.

In its sample, this clonotype was seen many times. The chain carries TRBV28 and TRBJ1-3; D remains ambiguous. Germline V lookup: CDR1 MDHEN, CDR2 SYDVKM. The CDR3 covers 15 residues. With 5 bases removed from V and 6 bases from J, the gap between germline ends came to 17 bases. The CDR3 sequence: CASSLLVERKNTIYF. DNA for the CDR3: TGTGCCAGCAGTCTCCTGGTGGAGCGTAAAAACACCATATATTTT.

The chain joins TRBV29-1 to TRBJ1-1; unclear D gene. Germline V gene lookup returns CDR1 SQVTM and CDR2 ANQGSEA. V lost 4 bases and J 0 bases, leaving 9 bases between the germline ends. This CDR3 is 13 amino acids long. The CDR3 protein is CSVVVGMNTEAFF. The CDR3 region has the DNA TGCAGCGTTGTGGTAGGGATGAACACTGAAGCTTTCTTT.

This clonotype was observed a few times. V is TRBV12-3 or TRBV12-4 and J is TRBJ1-5; D remains ambiguous. V lost 1 base and J lost 2, with 12 bases in between. The CDR3 covers 16 residues. The CDR3 bases are TGTGCCAGCAGTTTAGTAGGCGGGGTTGGCAATCAGCCCCAGCATTTT. This encodes CASSLVGGVGNQPQHF.

The rearrangement joins TRBV5-1 to TRBJ1-1; D not resolved. Germline values: CDR1 SGHRS, CDR2 YFSETQ. The CDR3 sequence is 14 residues long. V lost 4 bases to trimming and J lost 8 bases, with 18 bases between them. For the CDR3, the DNA is TGCGCCAGCAGCACCATAGACCCGGCGGGCGAAGCTTTCTTT. The encoded protein is CASSTIDPAGEAFF.

This clonotype turned up a few times. The junction shows a germline mismatch at one end, possibly a read error. The CDR3 nucleotides are TGTACCAGCAGGGACATCCGGAGCCGAAACACCATATATTTT. Protein product: CTSRDIRSRNTIYF. The chain combines TRBV6-1 with TRBJ1-3, with D possibly matching TRBD1 (6 bases). The germline gives CDR1 MNHNS, CDR2 SASEGT. The CDR3 has 14 residues.

This chain links TRBV11-2 with TRBJ2-1; 11 bases line up with TRBD1. Germline trimming cut 5 bases from V and 7 bases from J; bases unmatched to any gene: 7. The germline CDR1 and CDR2 sequences are SGHAT and FQNNGV. The length of the CDR3 is 15 residues. CDR3 nucleotides: TGTGCCAGCAGCCTGGGACAGGGGGGCGTAAATGAGCAGTTCTTC. This sequence encodes CASSLGQGGVNEQFF.

The V call is TRBV29-1, the J call TRBJ2-4; 9 bases match TRBD1. Trimming took 7 bases from V and 7 from J; bases not matched to a gene: 8. This CDR3 is built from 13 residues. Germline CDR1 SQVTM, CDR2 ANQGSEA. The CDR3 loop is CSAMGQGGNIQYF. CDR3 coding DNA: TGCAGCGCGATGGGACAGGGAGGGAACATTCAGTACTTC. Together with reference TRBV29-1 and TRBJ2-4, the CDR3 gives the full variable domain: SAVISQKPSRDICQRGTSLTIQCQVDSQVTMMFWYRQQPGQSLTLIATANQGSEATYESGFVIDKFPISRPNLTFSTLTVSNMSPEDSSIYLCSAMGQGGNIQYFGAGTRLSVL.

This clonotype was detected only once. A much larger clone differs from this one at a single base, so this may be a read error. This chain uses TRBV11-2 with TRBJ1-4, with 8 bases matching TRBD1. Germline lookup yields CDR1 SGHAT and CDR2 FQNNGV. This CDR3 has 15 amino acids. As DNA, the CDR3 is TGTGCCAGCAGCTTAGAGGAACAGGGGGATGAAAAACTGTCTTTT. Its translation: CASSLEEQGDEKLSF.

The chain is built from TRBV18 and TRBJ2-2; the match to TRBD2 covers 7 bases. This CDR3 has 14 amino acids. Trimming removed 1 base from V and 4 bases from J; junction bases left unmatched: 0. In germline, CDR1 is KGHSH, CDR2 LQKENI. The CDR3 is CASSPLAGTGELFF. The CDR3 DNA reads as TGTGCCAGCTCACCACTAGCGGGCACCGGGGAGCTGTTTTTT.

The rearrangement links TRBV5-5 to TRBJ1-5, with D unclear. Germline lookup yields CDR1 SGHKS and CDR2 YYEKEE (reference sequence). The ends were cut back, 4 bases at V and 2 bases at J, with 13 bases in the middle. The CDR3 has 15 residues. CDR3 DNA: TGTGCCAGCAGCGTATCGACGGGCCGCAATCAGCCCCAGCATTTT. As protein: CASSVSTGRNQPQHF.

Only one count was recorded for this clonotype. V usage is TRBV18 and J usage is TRBJ1-2; a weak D match, TRBD1 (5 bases). The CDR3 consists of 14 residues. The germline V gene has CDR1 KGHSH and CDR2 LQKENI. V lost 4 bases, J lost 6 bases, and 15 bases lay in between. The chain's CDR3 is CASSLQTEGNGYTF. CDR3 in DNA: TGTGCCAGCTCACTGCAGACAGAAGGGAATGGCTACACCTTC.

There are a few counts of this clonotype. This rearrangement joins TRBV5-1 to TRBJ2-3; a possible D gene is TRBD2 (6 bases). Trimming left V 8 bases short and J 3 bases short, with 19 bases between. The V gene's germline CDR1 is SGHRS and CDR2 YFSETQ. CDR3 length: 15 amino acids. The CDR3 DNA is TGCGCCAGTGGACCGGGGGTGGCGTTTACAGATACGCAGTATTTT. This codes for CASGPGVAFTDTQYF.

The table lists this clonotype with many counts. The V and J genes are TRBV14 and TRBJ1-2; D gene uncertain. The CDR3 runs to 12 residues. V was pared by 1 base and J by 8 bases, with 8 bases between. Germline-derived CDR1 and CDR2 are SGHDN and FVKESK. The CDR3 nucleotides are TGTGCCAGCAGCCAAGTAGGACGCGGCTACACCTTC. It encodes CASSQVGRGYTF.

This chain joins TRBV7-9 and TRBJ2-2; D is undetermined. The CDR3 is 16 residues long. Trimming left V 2 bases short and J 1 base short, with 11 bases between. Germline CDR1 is SEHNR and CDR2 is FQNEAQ (reference sequence). DNA of the CDR3: TGTGCCAGCAGCTTATCGTCCCCTCTGAACACCGGGGAGCTGTTTTTT. This encodes CASSLSSPLNTGELFF. Looking up the rest from reference TRBV7-9 and TRBJ2-2 gives the full variable domain: DTGVSQNPRHKITKRGQNVTFRCDPISEHNRLYWYRQTLGQGPEFLTYFQNEAQLEKSRLLSDRFSAERPKGSFSTLEIQRTEQGDSAMYLCASSLSSPLNTGELFFGEGSRLTVL.

The chain is built from TRBV10-3 and TRBJ1-5; D uncertain. This CDR3 is built from 14 residues. Per germline, CDR1 ENHRY and CDR2 SYGVKD. The ends were cut back, 4 bases at V and 10 bases at J, with 17 bases in the middle. The CDR3 DNA follows: TGTGCCATCAGTGCGGAGGGTGTCGTAGGACCCCAGCATTTT. Protein: CAISAEGVVGPQHF.

This clonotype is a singleton in its sample. This chain links TRBV2 with TRBJ2-1; D uncertain. V was shortened by 8 bases and J by 2 bases, with 13 bases between the two germline ends. This CDR3 is 14 amino acids long. CDR1 is SNHLY and CDR2 is FYNNEI in the germline V gene. The CDR3 protein is CASRRSVTYNEQFF. The CDR3 DNA reads as TGTGCCAGCCGGCGGAGCGTTACCTACAATGAGCAGTTCTTC.

This clonotype was recorded many times. The rearrangement uses TRBV9 and TRBJ2-5, with D maybe TRBD2 (6 bases). Per the germline V gene, CDR1 is SGDLS and CDR2 is YYNGEE. CDR3 length: 18 residues. V shed 0 bases and J shed 0 bases, with 18 bases lying between them. For the CDR3, the DNA is TGTGCCAGCAGCGTAGCTTACCCCGGACTAAAGTACCAAGAGACCCAGTACTTC. Translating gives CASSVAYPGLKYQETQYF.

This clonotype was seen a few times. The chain has TRBV9 and TRBJ2-2; tentatively, D is TRBD1 (6 bases). CDR3 length equals 16 residues. The V end was cut by 0 bases, the J end by 4 bases, with 13 bases between. Germline loops: CDR1 SGDLS, CDR2 YYNGEE. CDR3 residues: CASSVEGHLPTGELFF. The CDR3 coding sequence is TGTGCCAGCAGCGTAGAGGGACATCTACCCACCGGGGAGCTGTTTTTT.

The genes are TRBV18 and TRBJ1-1; D gene unclear. V lost 1 base and J lost 6, with 6 bases in between. This CDR3 is 12 amino acids long. The germline V gene encodes CDR1 KGHSH and CDR2 LQKENI. CDR3 sequence reads: CASSPLRSEAFF. The CDR3 DNA follows: TGTGCCAGCTCACCACTACGTTCTGAAGCTTTCTTT.

This clonotype was observed a handful of times. The J gene is TRBJ1-4, the V gene TRBV29-1; D not resolved. With 2 bases removed from V and 8 bases from J, the gap between germline ends came to 3 bases. Per germline, CDR1 SQVTM and CDR2 ANQGSEA. This CDR3 contains 10 residues. CDR3 amino acids: CSVEQEKLFF. CDR3 coding DNA: TGCAGCGTTGAACAAGAAAAACTGTTTTTT.

This clonotype was detected many times. DNA of the CDR3: TGTGCCAGCAGTTTCAAGGTTCCGAATTCACCCCTCCACTTT. This translates into CASSFKVPNSPLHF. The chain recombines TRBV12-3 or TRBV12-4 with TRBJ1-6, with unresolved D. The CDR3 is made up of 14 amino acids. The V end lost 3 bases, the J end lost 7 bases, and 10 bases lay between the germline ends.

This clonotype has a single count. The chain uses TRBV6-4 and TRBJ1-1; D is perhaps TRBD1 (6 bases). The V and J ends lost 4 bases and 3 bases respectively, with 21 bases between them. There are 17 residues in the CDR3. From germline, CDR1 is MRHNA and CDR2 SNTAGT. The CDR3 spells CASSGSIEGGADTEAFF. The CDR3 bases are TGTGCCAGCAGTGGCTCGATCGAGGGGGGCGCGGACACTGAAGCTTTCTTT.

The chain employs TRBV2 and TRBJ1-1; D gene ambiguous. The CDR3 runs to 13 residues. CDR1 is SNHLY, CDR2 FYNNEI, per germline. V shed 6 bases and J shed 3 bases, with 11 bases lying between them. The CDR3 bases are TGTGCCAGCAGGAGGGTTGGGGACACTGAAGCTTTCTTT. Residues: CASRRVGDTEAFF.

The chain joins TRBV6-5 to TRBJ1-2; D perhaps matches TRBD1 (5 bases). CDR3 length: 13 amino acids. Per the germline V gene, CDR1 is MNHEY and CDR2 is SVGAGI. V lost 8 bases and J 4 bases, leaving 14 bases between the germline ends. CDR3 residues: CASGRGKAYGYTF. The CDR3 nucleotides are TGTGCCAGCGGGAGGGGAAAGGCCTATGGCTACACCTTC.